This entry lists 5 T cell receptor beta chains sequenced from one sample in a study of blood T cell repertoires in COVID-19. Clones were sequenced by immunoSEQ multiplex PCR, and TCRdb holds only the in-frame ones, with some missing. The table includes nearly 300,000 clones, about 81% detected once. Sequencing was performed on peripheral blood. These receptors were obtained from a human donor with COVID-19, enrolled during active disease. The donor label of this sample is uncertain.

J is TRBJ1-2 and V is TRBV5-1; no definite D call. Germline V CDR1 and CDR2: SGHRS, YFSETQ. Trimming cost V 5 bases and J 0 bases, with 11 bases left between them. CDR3 length: 14 residues. The CDR3 sequence is CASRLWASNYGYTF. The CDR3 DNA is TGCGCCAGCAGACTCTGGGCCTCTAACTATGGCTACACCTTC.

The chain recombines TRBV3-1 (or the pseudogene TRBV3-2) with TRBJ1-4; D ambiguous. Between the trimmed V and J ends, which lost 0 bases and 8 bases, there was a span of 16 bases. Germline V lookup: CDR1 LGHDT, CDR2 YNNKEL (reference sequence). The CDR3 runs 16 residues. CDR3 DNA: TGTGCCAGCAGCCAAGAAACCGAGCTCCCTTGGGAAAAACTGTTTTTT. Translation gives CASSQETELPWEKLFF.

The chain carries TRBV2 and TRBJ2-3; TRBD2 agrees at 12 bases. CDR1 and CDR2 from the germline V gene are SNHLY and FYNNEI. V shed 6 bases and J 3 bases; nucleotides not matched to a gene: 4. The CDR3 has 15 amino acids. The DNA for the CDR3 is TGTGCCAGCAGCCGGACTAGCGGGATGACAGATACGCAGTATTTT. Its protein product is CASSRTSGMTDTQYF.

This chain joins TRBV12-5 and TRBJ2-7; tentatively, D is TRBD1 (6 bases). Trimming cost V 6 bases and J 6 bases, with 15 bases left between them. CDR3 length: 13 amino acids. Germline-derived CDR1 and CDR2 are LGHNT and FRNRAP. The CDR3 region has the DNA TGTGCTAGTGGGCCCCGAAGGGGGATCGAGCAGTACTTC. This encodes CASGPRRGIEQYF. The full variable domain, rest sourced from reference TRBV12-5 and TRBJ2-7, is DARVTQTPRHKVTEMGQEVTMRCQPILGHNTVFWYRQTMMQGLELLAYFRNRAPLDDSGMPKDRFSAEMPDATLATLKIQPSEPRDSAVYFCASGPRRGIEQYFGPGTRLTVT.

The chain employs TRBV7-2 and TRBJ1-1; D perhaps matches TRBD1 (6 bases). There are 15 residues in the CDR3. Trimming cost V 7 bases and J 0 bases, with 15 bases left between them. CDR1 SGHTA and CDR2 FQGNSA come from the germline V gene. CDR3 protein: CASKSRGFMNTEAFF. The DNA of the CDR3 is TGTGCCAGCAAGTCTAGGGGGTTCATGAACACTGAAGCTTTCTTT. Full variable domain (rest looked up from reference TRBV7-2 and TRBJ1-1): GAGVSQSPSNKVTEKGKDVELRCDPISGHTALYWYRQSLGQGLEFLIYFQGNSAPDKSGLPSDRFSAERTGGSVSTLTIQRTQQEDSAVYLCASKSRGFMNTEAFFGQGTRLTVV.